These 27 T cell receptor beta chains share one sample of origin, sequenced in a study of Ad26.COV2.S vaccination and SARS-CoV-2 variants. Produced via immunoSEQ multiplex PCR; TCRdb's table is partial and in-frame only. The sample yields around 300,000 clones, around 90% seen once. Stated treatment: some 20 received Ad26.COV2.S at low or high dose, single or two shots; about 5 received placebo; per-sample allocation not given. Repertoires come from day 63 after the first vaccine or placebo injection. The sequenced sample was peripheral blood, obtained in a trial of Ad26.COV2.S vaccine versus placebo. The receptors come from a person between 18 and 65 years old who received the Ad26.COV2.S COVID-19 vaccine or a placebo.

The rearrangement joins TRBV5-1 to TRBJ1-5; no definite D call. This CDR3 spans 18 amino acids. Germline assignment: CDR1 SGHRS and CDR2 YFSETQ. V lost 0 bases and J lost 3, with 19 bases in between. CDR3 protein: CASSLGPLKGRSNQPQHF. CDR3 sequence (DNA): TGCGCCAGCAGCTTGGGCCCCTTGAAGGGCAGATCCAATCAGCCCCAGCATTTT.

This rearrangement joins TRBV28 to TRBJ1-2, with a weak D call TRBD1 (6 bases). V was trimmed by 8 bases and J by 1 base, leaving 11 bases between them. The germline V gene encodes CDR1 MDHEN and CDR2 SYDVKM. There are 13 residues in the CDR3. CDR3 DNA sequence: TGTGCCAGCGAGACAGGATTTAACTATGGCTACACCTTC. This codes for CASETGFNYGYTF.

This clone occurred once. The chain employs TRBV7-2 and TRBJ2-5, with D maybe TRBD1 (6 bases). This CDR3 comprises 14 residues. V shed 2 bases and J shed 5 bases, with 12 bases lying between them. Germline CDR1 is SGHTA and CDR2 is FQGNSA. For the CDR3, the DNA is TGTGCCAGCAGCTTAAGGGATGGGGGCGAGACCCAGTACTTC. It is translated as CASSLRDGGETQYF.

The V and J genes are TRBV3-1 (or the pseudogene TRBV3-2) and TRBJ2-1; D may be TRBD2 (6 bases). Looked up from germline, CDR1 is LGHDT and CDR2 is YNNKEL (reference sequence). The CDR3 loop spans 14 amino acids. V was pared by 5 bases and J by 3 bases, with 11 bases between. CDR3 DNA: TGTGCCAGCAGCGAGTCCGGGGGCTACAATGAGCAGTTCTTC. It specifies CASSESGGYNEQFF.

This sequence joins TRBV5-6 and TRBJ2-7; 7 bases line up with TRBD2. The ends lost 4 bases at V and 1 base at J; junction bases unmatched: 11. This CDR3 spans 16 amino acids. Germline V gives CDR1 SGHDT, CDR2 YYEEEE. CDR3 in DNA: TGTGCCAGCAGCACCTCGGGGAGGGTTTCTTCCTACGAGCAGTACGTC. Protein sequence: CASSTSGRVSSYEQYV.

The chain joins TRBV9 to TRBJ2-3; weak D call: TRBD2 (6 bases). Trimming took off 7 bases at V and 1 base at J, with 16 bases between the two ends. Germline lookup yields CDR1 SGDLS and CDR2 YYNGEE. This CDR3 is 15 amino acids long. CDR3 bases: TGTGCCAGCTTCCGCCGGGACTTACGCACAGATACGCAGTATTTT. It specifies CASFRRDLRTDTQYF. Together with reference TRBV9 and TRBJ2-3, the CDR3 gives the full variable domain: DSGVTQTPKHLITATGQRVTLRCSPRSGDLSVYWYQQSLDQGLQFLIQYYNGEERAKGNILERFSAQQFPDLHSELNLSSLELGDSALYFCASFRRDLRTDTQYFGPGTRLTVL.

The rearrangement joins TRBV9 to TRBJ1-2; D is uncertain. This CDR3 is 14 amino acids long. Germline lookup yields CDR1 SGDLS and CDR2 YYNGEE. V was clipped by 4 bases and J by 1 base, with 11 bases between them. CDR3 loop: CASSFQGYNYGYTF. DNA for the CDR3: TGTGCCAGCAGCTTCCAAGGGTATAACTATGGCTACACCTTC.

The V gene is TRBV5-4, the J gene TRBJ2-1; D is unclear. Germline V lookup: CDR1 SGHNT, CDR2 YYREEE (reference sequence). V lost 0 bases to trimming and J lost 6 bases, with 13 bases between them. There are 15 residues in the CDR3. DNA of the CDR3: TGTGCCAGCAGCTTGGATGGATTATTAAGCAATGAGCAGTTCTTC. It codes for CASSLDGLLSNEQFF.

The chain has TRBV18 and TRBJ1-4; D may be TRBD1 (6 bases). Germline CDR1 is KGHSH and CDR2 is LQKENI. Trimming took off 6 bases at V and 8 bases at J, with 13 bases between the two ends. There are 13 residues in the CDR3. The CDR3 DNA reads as TGTGCCAGCTCCATCTTGGGGGGCGAAAAACTGTTTTTT. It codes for CASSILGGEKLFF.

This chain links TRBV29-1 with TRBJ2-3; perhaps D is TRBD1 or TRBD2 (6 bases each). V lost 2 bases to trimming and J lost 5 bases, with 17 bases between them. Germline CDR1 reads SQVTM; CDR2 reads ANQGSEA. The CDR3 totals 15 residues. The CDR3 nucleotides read TGCAGCGTTGAAATCGCGTCGGGGGCTGGAGATACGCAGTATTTT. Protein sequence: CSVEIASGAGDTQYF.

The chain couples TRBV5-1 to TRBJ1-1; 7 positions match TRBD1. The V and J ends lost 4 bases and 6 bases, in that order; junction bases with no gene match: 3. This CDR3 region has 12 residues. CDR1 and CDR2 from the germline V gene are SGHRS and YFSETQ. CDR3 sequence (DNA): TGCGCCAGCAGCATGACAGGGTCTGAAGCTTTCTTT. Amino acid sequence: CASSMTGSEAFF.

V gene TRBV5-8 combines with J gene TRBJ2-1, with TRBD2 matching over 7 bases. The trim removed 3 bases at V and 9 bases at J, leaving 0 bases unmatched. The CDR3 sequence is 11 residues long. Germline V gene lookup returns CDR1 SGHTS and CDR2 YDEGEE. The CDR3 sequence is CASSWGGEQFF. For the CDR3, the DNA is TGTGCCAGCAGCTGGGGGGGTGAGCAGTTCTTC.

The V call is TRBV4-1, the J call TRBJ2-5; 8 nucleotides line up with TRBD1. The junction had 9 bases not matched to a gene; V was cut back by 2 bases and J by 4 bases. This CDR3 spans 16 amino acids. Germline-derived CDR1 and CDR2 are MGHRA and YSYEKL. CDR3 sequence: CASSQLGQGGTETQYF. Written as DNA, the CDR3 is TGCGCCAGCAGCCAACTTGGACAGGGAGGAACAGAGACCCAGTACTTC.

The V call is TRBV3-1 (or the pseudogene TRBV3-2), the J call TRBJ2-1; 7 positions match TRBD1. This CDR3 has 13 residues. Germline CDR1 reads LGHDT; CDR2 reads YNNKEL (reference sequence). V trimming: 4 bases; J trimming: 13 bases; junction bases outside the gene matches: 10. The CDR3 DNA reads TGTGCCAGCAGCCCCACAGGGGATCGCGAACAGTTCTTC. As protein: CASSPTGDREQFF.

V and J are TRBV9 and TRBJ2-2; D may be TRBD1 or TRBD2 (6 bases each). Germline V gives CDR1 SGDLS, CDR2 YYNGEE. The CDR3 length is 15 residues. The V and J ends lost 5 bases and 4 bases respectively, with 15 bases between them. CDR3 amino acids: CASSTEGGPTGELFF. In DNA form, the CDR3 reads TGTGCCAGCAGTACCGAGGGGGGACCCACCGGGGAGCTGTTTTTT.

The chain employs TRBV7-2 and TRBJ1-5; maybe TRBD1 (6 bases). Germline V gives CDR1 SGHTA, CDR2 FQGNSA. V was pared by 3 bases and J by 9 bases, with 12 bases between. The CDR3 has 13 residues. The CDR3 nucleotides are TGTGCCAGCAGCTTGACAGGAGGTAGGCCCCAGCATTTT. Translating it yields CASSLTGGRPQHF.

The CDR3 here is CASSLQGEGNQPQHF. The CDR3 DNA is TGTGCCAGCAGCTTGCAGGGGGAAGGCAATCAGCCCCAGCATTTT. The chain is built from TRBV7-2 and TRBJ1-5, with 7 bases aligning to TRBD1. This CDR3 has 15 amino acids. The V segment lost 3 bases and the J segment 2 bases; nucleotides outside the gene matches: 4. Germline values: CDR1 SGHTA, CDR2 FQGNSA.

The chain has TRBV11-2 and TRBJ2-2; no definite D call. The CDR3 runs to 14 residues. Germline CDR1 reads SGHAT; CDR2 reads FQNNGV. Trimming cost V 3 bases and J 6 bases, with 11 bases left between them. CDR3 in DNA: TGTGCCAGCAGCTTGCCCCTGGGATCCGGGGAGCTGTTTTTT. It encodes CASSLPLGSGELFF. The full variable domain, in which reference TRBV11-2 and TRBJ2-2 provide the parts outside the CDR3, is EAGVAQSPRYKIIEKRQSVAFWCNPISGHATLYWYQQILGQGPKLLIQFQNNGVVDDSQLPKDRFSAERLKGVDSTLKIQPAKLEDSAVYLCASSLPLGSGELFFGEGSRLTVL.

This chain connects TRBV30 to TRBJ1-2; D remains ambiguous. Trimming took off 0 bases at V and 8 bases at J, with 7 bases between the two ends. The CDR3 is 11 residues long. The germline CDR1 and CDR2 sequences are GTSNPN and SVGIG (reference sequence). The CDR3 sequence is CAWSVGGGYTF. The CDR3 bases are TGTGCCTGGAGTGTGGGTGGGGGCTACACCTTC.

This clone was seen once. The CDR3 DNA follows: TGCGCCAGCAGCCAGCAGGACAGGGGGCAAGAAAAACTGTTTTTT. Translated: CASSQQDRGQEKLFF. The rearrangement uses TRBV4-3 and TRBJ1-4; 11 bases line up with TRBD1. The V and J ends lost 3 bases and 8 bases, in that order; junction bases with no gene match: 5. Germline loops: CDR1 LGHNA, CDR2 YSLEER. The CDR3 contains 15 residues.

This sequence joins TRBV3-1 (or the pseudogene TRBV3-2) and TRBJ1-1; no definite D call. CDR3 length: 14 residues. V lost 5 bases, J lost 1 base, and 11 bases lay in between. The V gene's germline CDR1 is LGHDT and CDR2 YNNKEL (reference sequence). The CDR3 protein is CASSYNSANTEAFF. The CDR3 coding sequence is TGTGCCAGCAGCTATAATTCAGCGAACACTGAAGCTTTCTTT.

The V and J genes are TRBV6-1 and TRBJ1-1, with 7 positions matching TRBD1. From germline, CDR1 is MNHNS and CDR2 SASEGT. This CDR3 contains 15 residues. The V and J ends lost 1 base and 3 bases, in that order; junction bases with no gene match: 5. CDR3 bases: TGTGCCAGCAGTGAAGGCCAGACAGGGTACACTGAAGCTTTCTTT. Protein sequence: CASSEGQTGYTEAFF.

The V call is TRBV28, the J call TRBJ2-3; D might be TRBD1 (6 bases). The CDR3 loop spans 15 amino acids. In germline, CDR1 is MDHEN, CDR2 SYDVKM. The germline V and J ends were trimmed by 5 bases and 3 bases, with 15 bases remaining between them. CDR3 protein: CASSPRGGVTDTQYF. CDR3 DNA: TGTGCCAGCAGTCCCCGTGGGGGCGTAACAGATACGCAGTATTTT.

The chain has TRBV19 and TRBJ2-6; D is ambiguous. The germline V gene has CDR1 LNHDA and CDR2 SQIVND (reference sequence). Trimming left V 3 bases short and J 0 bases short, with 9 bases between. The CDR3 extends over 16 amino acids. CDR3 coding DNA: TGTGCCAGTAGTATCCCGGTAGACTCTGGGGCCAACGTCCTGACTTTC. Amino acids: CASSIPVDSGANVLTF.

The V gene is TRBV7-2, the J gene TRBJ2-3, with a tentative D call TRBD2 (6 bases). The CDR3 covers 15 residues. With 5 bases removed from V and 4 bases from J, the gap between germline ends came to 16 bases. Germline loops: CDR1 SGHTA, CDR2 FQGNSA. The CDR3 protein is CASSPSGTPPDTQYF. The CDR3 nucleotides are TGTGCCAGCAGCCCCTCAGGGACTCCCCCAGATACGCAGTATTTT.

The CDR3 region is CASSLEFGNNPSLGYTF. The CDR3 DNA reads TGTGCCAGCAGCTTAGAATTCGGCAACAATCCATCATTGGGCTACACCTTC. This rearrangement joins TRBV7-9 to TRBJ1-2; D is uncertain. CDR3 length: 17 amino acids. The ends were cut back, 1 base at V and 8 bases at J, with 23 bases in the middle. Germline V gives CDR1 SEHNR, CDR2 FQNEAQ (reference sequence). Combining the CDR3 with reference TRBV7-9 and TRBJ1-2 gives the whole variable domain DTGVSQNPRHKITKRGQNVTFRCDPISEHNRLYWYRQTLGQGPEFLTYFQNEAQLEKSRLLSDRFSAERPKGSFSTLEIQRTEQGDSAMYLCASSLEFGNNPSLGYTFGSGTRLTVV.

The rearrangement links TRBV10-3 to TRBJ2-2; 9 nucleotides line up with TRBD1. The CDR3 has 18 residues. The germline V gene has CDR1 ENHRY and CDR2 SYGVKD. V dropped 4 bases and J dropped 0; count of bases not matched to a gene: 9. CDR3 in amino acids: CAISGGTGTPSNTGELFF. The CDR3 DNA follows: TGTGCCATCAGTGGAGGGACAGGGACCCCTTCGAACACCGGGGAGCTGTTTTTT.